The 19 T cell receptor beta chains listed next were all sequenced from one sample in a study of cytomegalovirus exposure and HLA in healthy donors (dated by TCRdb to the late 2010s). The method behind the library was the immunoSEQ multiplex PCR assay. The multiplex PCR relied on a mix of 60 forward primers for TCR Vbeta segments and 13 reverse primers for TCR Jbeta segments. TCRdb holds this immuneACCESS table with in-frame rearrangements only. Some clones are missing; in checked studies, unresolved V genes explain under half, and the rest has no known cause. Here the sample has about 220,000 clones; around 80% occur a single time. 0.71% of the sample lies in the top ten. Sequences were obtained from PBMCs. Every receptor here comes from a boy aged 2 to 9 in good health and CMV-seronegative.

This clone has just one count. This sequence joins TRBV7-9 and TRBJ2-7; 7 bases map to TRBD1. CDR3 length: 13 residues. Germline values: CDR1 SEHNR, CDR2 FQNEAQ (reference sequence). J gave up 6 bases and V 2 bases, and 4 bases lay outside the gene matches. As DNA, the CDR3 is TGTGCCAGCAGCTTACTGACAGGGCCCGAGCAGTACTTC. Its translation is CASSLLTGPEQYF.

This chain joins TRBV7-3 and TRBJ2-2; 9 bases are shared with TRBD2. The junction had 17 bases not matched to a gene; V was cut back by 6 bases and J by 6 bases. The length of the CDR3 is 18 residues. Germline V CDR1 and CDR2: SGHTA, FQGTGA. CDR3: CASSPGIAGAWAAGELFF. As DNA, the CDR3 is TGTGCCAGCAGTCCGGGGATAGCGGGGGCATGGGCTGCCGGGGAGCTGTTTTTT.

The CDR3 bases are TGTGCCAGCAGCGCCGGACAGGGTGGCACTGAAGCTTTCTTT. Its protein is CASSAGQGGTEAFF. The chain combines TRBV9 with TRBJ1-1, with 8 bases identical to TRBD1. Germline lookup yields CDR1 SGDLS and CDR2 YYNGEE. The CDR3 runs 14 residues. Losses at the gene ends were 3 bases for V and 4 bases for J; bases not matched to a gene: 5.

This chain joins TRBV14 and TRBJ2-1, with 9 bases aligning to TRBD1. Trimming at V came to 3 bases and at J to 2 bases, leaving 11 bases not matched to a gene. The CDR3 length is 18 residues. Per germline, CDR1 SGHDN and CDR2 FVKESK. CDR3 DNA sequence: TGTGCCAGCAGCCACGACCCATGGGGGACAGGGACCTACAATGAGCAGTTCTTC. It translates to CASSHDPWGTGTYNEQFF.

V usage is TRBV9 and J usage is TRBJ2-3; possibly TRBD2 for D (6 bases). Germline lookup yields CDR1 SGDLS and CDR2 YYNGEE. V was shortened by 4 bases and J by 0 bases, with 27 bases between the two germline ends. This CDR3 spans 20 amino acids. The CDR3 is CASSPPLGNVEGLSTDTQYF. Here the CDR3 DNA reads TGTGCCAGCAGCCCCCCCCTGGGTAATGTGGAGGGCCTTAGCACAGATACGCAGTATTTT. The entire variable domain, with the rest obtained from reference TRBV9 and TRBJ2-3, is as follows: DSGVTQTPKHLITATGQRVTLRCSPRSGDLSVYWYQQSLDQGLQFLIQYYNGEERAKGNILERFSAQQFPDLHSELNLSSLELGDSALYFCASSPPLGNVEGLSTDTQYFGPGTRLTVL.

The CDR3, as DNA: TGCAGCGTTGTCGTCGGGGGGACCGGGGAGCTGTTTTTT. Residues: CSVVVGGTGELFF. V usage is TRBV29-1 and J usage is TRBJ2-2; 7 bases map to TRBD2. Germline V gene data show CDR1 as SQVTM and CDR2 as ANQGSEA. The CDR3 is 13 amino acids. V was pared by 4 bases and J by 5 bases, with 4 bases of the junction left unmatched.

This chain connects TRBV13 to TRBJ2-3; 7 bases map to TRBD2. Germline CDR1 is PRHDT and CDR2 is FYEKMQ (reference sequence). This CDR3 spans 16 amino acids. V dropped 5 bases and J dropped 3; count of bases not matched to a gene: 11. CDR3 coding DNA: TGTGCCAGCAGCCCAGTCGGCGGGGGTTCTACAGATACGCAGTATTTT. Its translation: CASSPVGGGSTDTQYF.

A single count supports this clone. J is TRBJ1-2 and V is TRBV10-3, with 10 positions matching TRBD1. Germline CDR1 and CDR2: ENHRY and SYGVKD. This CDR3 is built from 19 residues. V gave up 7 bases and J gave up 6 bases; unmatched junction bases: 23. This CDR3 is CAITRSPTPVGQGGDGYTF. CDR3 nucleotides: TGTGCCATCACCCGCTCCCCTACCCCCGTCGGACAGGGGGGGGATGGCTACACCTTC.

This clone has a handful of counts. The chain couples TRBV6-5 to TRBJ1-2; the match to TRBD1 covers 7 bases. The germline V gene has CDR1 MNHEY and CDR2 SVGAGI. J lost 2 bases, V lost 3 bases, and 6 bases had no gene match. The CDR3 is 15 residues long. DNA for the CDR3: TGTGCCAGCAGTTATGGGACAGCGGTAAACTATGGCTACACCTTC. Amino acids: CASSYGTAVNYGYTF.

The chain carries TRBV6-8 and TRBJ2-5, with TRBD2 matching 12 bases. Trimming took 0 bases from V and 5 from J; bases not matched to a gene: 13. The V gene's germline CDR1 is MNHGY and CDR2 SAAAGT. CDR3 length equals 19 residues. CDR3 nucleotide sequence: TGTGCCAGCAGTTACTCGGGGCTAGCGGGAGGGCCCTCTTTGGAGACCCAGTACTTC. Protein sequence: CASSYSGLAGGPSLETQYF.

Here the CDR3 DNA reads TGTGCCAGCAGCTCTGGACAGGGGTTCACTGAAGCTTTCTTT. Amino acids: CASSSGQGFTEAFF. The chain links TRBV11-2 to TRBJ1-1, with 9 nucleotides matching TRBD1. The trim removed 4 bases at V and 4 bases at J, leaving 4 bases unmatched. The germline V gene encodes CDR1 SGHAT and CDR2 FQNNGV. The length of the CDR3 is 14 residues.

This rearrangement joins TRBV5-1 to TRBJ2-1; 7 nucleotides agree with TRBD2. CDR3 length equals 15 residues. Germline CDR1 and CDR2: SGHRS and YFSETQ. J was trimmed by 7 bases and V by 4 bases; bases with no gene match: 11. CDR3 nucleotides: TGCGCCAGCAGCCCCGTGTCCCTAGCGGAAAATGAGCAGTTCTTC. Protein: CASSPVSLAENEQFF.

The chain combines TRBV2 with TRBJ2-5; 9 positions agree with TRBD1. From germline, CDR1 is SNHLY and CDR2 FYNNEI. The CDR3 spans 15 residues. V shed 6 bases and J 7 bases; nucleotides not matched to a gene: 12. The CDR3 sequence is CASSENRDRAATQYF. The CDR3 DNA sequence: TGTGCCAGCAGCGAAAACCGGGACAGGGCAGCGACCCAGTACTTC.

The rearrangement links TRBV19 to TRBJ2-5, with D possibly being TRBD2 (6 bases). Germline CDR1 and CDR2: LNHDA and SQIVND (reference sequence). The CDR3 runs 15 residues. Trimming shortened V by 3 bases and J by 4 bases, and 15 bases separated the two germline ends. The CDR3 region has the DNA TGTGCCAGTAGTATTCTTACGGGAGCGGGAGAGACCCAGTACTTC. As protein: CASSILTGAGETQYF.

The chain is built from TRBV2 and TRBJ2-3; the D gene is possibly TRBD2 (7 bases). The CDR3 is 15 amino acids. The germline V and J ends were trimmed by 4 bases and 6 bases, with 17 bases remaining between them. The germline gives CDR1 SNHLY, CDR2 FYNNEI. This CDR3 is CASSVPRGPQDTQYF. The CDR3 region has the DNA TGTGCCAGCAGTGTACCGCGGGGGCCCCAGGATACGCAGTATTTT.

The genes are TRBV6-1 and TRBJ2-2; the D gene is possibly TRBD2 (7 bases). The V gene lost 4 bases and the J gene lost 4 bases, with 10 bases spanning the gap. This CDR3 contains 14 residues. The germline gives CDR1 MNHNS, CDR2 SASEGT. The CDR3 DNA follows: TGTGCCAGCAGTGTTAGGGGGGGCACCGGGGAGCTGTTTTTT. As protein: CASSVRGGTGELFF.

Details on this clone: This specimen includes other DNA sequences encoding the same CDR3. The chain carries TRBV15 and TRBJ1-2, with D unclear. CDR3 size: 13 residues. Deletions cut 3 bases from V and 2 bases from J, with 7 bases between. Germline lookup yields CDR1 LNHNV and CDR2 YYDKDF (reference sequence). CDR3 region: CATSRGQNYGYTF. The CDR3 region has the DNA TGTGCCACCAGCAGGGGCCAGAACTATGGCTACACCTTC.

The chain carries TRBV19 and TRBJ2-2, with D uncertain. Germline V gene data show CDR1 as LNHDA and CDR2 as SQIVND (reference sequence). V was cut by 2 bases and J by 1 base, with 5 bases left in between. The CDR3 has 14 amino acids. The CDR3 nucleotides read TGTGCCAGTAGTATACTAGGGAACACCGGGGAGCTGTTTTTT. Translation gives CASSILGNTGELFF.

This chain connects TRBV27 to TRBJ2-2; 7 nucleotides agree with TRBD1. Germline CDR1 MNHEY, CDR2 SMNVEV (reference sequence). Trimming took 5 bases from V and 4 from J; bases not matched to a gene: 7. The CDR3 spans 15 residues. The CDR3 here is CASSVDRVGTGELFF. In DNA, the CDR3 is TGTGCCAGCAGTGTTGACAGGGTTGGCACCGGGGAGCTGTTTTTT.